The 5 T cell receptor beta chains presented below share a single source sample, sequenced in a study of shared clonotypes between healthy human individuals. Assay used: immunoSEQ multiplex PCR; TCRdb lists only in-frame clones, some missing. The repertoire holds roughly 2 million clones, 90% to 95% seen once, with about 0.13% in the top ten. The sample comprised naive CD4+ T cells sorted from blood. The subset was: CD45RA+ positively selected. All receptors derive from a man between 18 and 35 years old in good health.

The CDR3 DNA sequence: TGTGCCAGCAGCTTGTTCTCTTGGGGAACCGGGGAGCTGTTTTTT. This gives the protein CASSLFSWGTGELFF. The rearrangement links TRBV5-4 to TRBJ2-2; unclear D gene. V was cut by 1 base and J by 5 bases, with 12 bases left in between. The CDR3 spans 15 residues. Germline lookup yields CDR1 SGHNT and CDR2 YYREEE (reference sequence).

This clone was recorded a few times. The chain employs TRBV2 and TRBJ2-7; the D is unclear. Germline assignment: CDR1 SNHLY and CDR2 FYNNEI. Trimming left V 6 bases short and J 0 bases short, with 12 bases between. This CDR3 is built from 14 residues. This CDR3 reads CASSPRQNSYEQYF. The CDR3 DNA is TGTGCCAGCAGCCCCCGGCAGAACTCCTACGAGCAGTACTTC.

The chain joins TRBV5-8 to TRBJ1-2; 7 bases are a match to TRBD1. Germline V CDR1 and CDR2: SGHTS, YDEGEE. V gave up 2 bases and J gave up 0 bases; unmatched junction bases: 4. The CDR3 runs to 15 residues. The CDR3 region is CASSFGQGANYGYTF. Here the CDR3 DNA reads TGTGCCAGCAGCTTTGGGCAGGGGGCTAACTATGGCTACACCTTC.

The chain combines TRBV7-3 with TRBJ1-1; 8 bases fit TRBD1. Germline trimming cut 5 bases from V and 3 bases from J; bases unmatched to any gene: 2. The germline V gene has CDR1 SGHTA and CDR2 FQGTGA. CDR3 length: 13 residues. The CDR3: CASSADRDTEAFF. The CDR3 nucleotides are TGTGCCAGCAGCGCGGACAGGGACACTGAAGCTTTCTTT.

V is TRBV2 and J is TRBJ2-2; 10 nucleotides align to TRBD1. The CDR3 has 15 residues. After removal of 6 bases from V and 4 bases from J, the junction contained 5 bases not matched to a gene. Germline V gene sequence: CDR1 SNHLY, CDR2 FYNNEI. The CDR3 nucleotides are TGTGCCAGCAGATTGGGGACAGGGGTCACCGGGGAGCTGTTTTTT. This gives the protein CASRLGTGVTGELFF.